Below, one T cell receptor beta chain is given with its context. What it recognizes is unknown. Other DNA sequences within the sample encode an identical CDR3. CDR3 length: 14 residues. Germline CDR1 reads SGHRS; CDR2 reads YFSETQ. V gave up 4 bases and J gave up 0 bases, with 7 bases separating them. The data stem from a study of PD-L1 blockade in urothelial cancer. Study-wide results and caveats: Better survival was predicted when blood TCR clonality before treatment fell below the median.

Data came from immunoSEQ multiplex PCR; TCRdb stores just in-frame clones and leaves some out. The profile shows roughly 40,000 clones, about 88% of them singletons. As for time point: pretreatment peripheral blood. Sequenced here: PBMCs, sampled around atezolizumab (anti-PD-L1) treatment. This receptor was taken from a donor aged 40 or over with urothelial cancer. This chain connects TRBV5-1 to TRBJ2-2, with TRBD1 as a possible D gene (6 bases). The CDR3 region is CASSRDTNTGELFF. In DNA form, the CDR3 reads TGCGCCAGCAGCCGGGACACGAACACCGGGGAGCTGTTTTTT. Based on the CDR3 plus reference TRBV5-1 and TRBJ2-2, the full variable domain is KAGVTQTPRYLIKTRGQQVTLSCSPISGHRSVSWYQQTPGQGLQFLFEYFSETQRNKGNFPGRFSGRQFSNSRSEMNVSTLELGDSALYLCASSRDTNTGELFFGEGSRLTVL.